This T cell receptor beta chain was retrieved from a study of T cell responses to AZD1222 COVID-19 vaccine. Study details: The analysis combined second doses at about 4 or about 12 weeks. The study, taken as a whole, reports: Females outnumbered males among donors, who were mostly white British; clonal diversity was possibly underestimated. Among those given AZD1222, only five to seven were seropositive at baseline.

The assay was immunoSEQ multiplex PCR, and TCRdb's table has in-frame clones only and misses some. The data hold roughly 140,000 clones, with around 90% observed a single time. With respect to this clone: Its antigen is unknown.

CDR3 length: 13 residues. Germline-derived CDR1 and CDR2 are SQVTM and ANQGSEA. V was clipped by 4 bases and J by 5 bases, with 14 bases between them. The source of this sequence is an adult in good health. The genes are TRBV29-1 and TRBJ2-5; D is possibly TRBD2 (6 bases). Source: peripheral blood, taken on day 0 of AZD1222 vaccination. CDR3 nucleotide sequence: TGCAGCGTTGGACGGAGGGCATTGGAGACCCAGTACTTC. Residues: CSVGRRALETQYF.